This T cell receptor (beta chain) originates from a study of cytomegalovirus exposure and HLA in healthy donors. For this clone: What it binds is unknown.

Trimming shortened V by 1 base and J by 4 bases, and 6 bases separated the two germline ends. This CDR3 has 13 amino acids. Germline V gene sequence: CDR1 SGHTS, CDR2 YDEGEE. Findings and limits, study-wide: The only immune exposure information that was available was CMV serostatus. The authors later found TCR association rates varying by HLA locus, with DRB1 most and HLA-C fewest. The authors enumerated roughly 180 TCR beta chains as linked to cytomegalovirus.

This PCR relied on a set of 60 Vbeta primers and 13 Jbeta primers. Here immunoSEQ multiplex PCR was the method, and the copy in TCRdb shows in-frame clones only, minus some. The data hold roughly 120,000 clones, with approximately 78% observed a single time. V and J are TRBV5-8 and TRBJ1-3; D ambiguous. The sequence was obtained from a woman between 25 and 40 years old in good health and CMV-seronegative. The sample taken for sequencing was PBMCs. The CDR3 loop is CASSLTGGNTIYF. The DNA for the CDR3 is TGTGCCAGCAGCTTGACGGGAGGAAACACCATATATTTT.